This T cell receptor (beta chain) was captured in a study of T cells in Graves' hyperthyroidism and ophthalmopathy. In the study overall: Before treatment of any kind, peripheral blood was taken at initial diagnosis. Whole-study results and caveats: Classification by a 13 V-J model distinguished ophthalmopathy from stable hyperthyroidism.

J gave up 9 bases and V 8 bases, and 24 bases lay outside the gene matches. The CDR3 extends over 18 amino acids. Germline values: CDR1 SGHVS, CDR2 FQNEAQ. The CDR3 regions of TCR beta were amplified from RNA transcripts. HTBI primers were employed in a first-round RT-PCR of the TCR CDR3. One entry per CDR3 protein results from TCRdb running MiXCR on the multiplex PCR reads. The sample carries about 360,000 distinct CDR3 sequences, over 10% recorded once. As concerns this clonotype: No antigen is known for it.

The study based diagnoses on clinical symptoms, serum thyroxine and TRAb, thyroid ultrasound and orbital computed tomography. This receptor was obtained from a woman under 30 with Graves' hyperthyroidism. The sequenced material came from blood. This chain connects TRBV7-8 to TRBJ2-5; 10 nucleotides match TRBD2. The CDR3 coding sequence is TGTGCCAGCCCCTCAGGCAGAGTAGCGGGGGGCCCTTTTGAGGCCCAGTACTTC. Translating it yields CASPSGRVAGGPFEAQYF. Supplemented by reference TRBV7-8 and TRBJ2-5, the full variable domain reads GAGVSQSPRYKVAKRGQDVALRCDPISGHVSLFWYQQALGQGPEFLTYFQNEAQLDKSGLPSDRFFAERPEGSVSTLKIQRTQQEDSAVYLCASPSGRVAGGPFEAQYFGPGTRLLVL.